This T cell receptor beta chain appears in the sequencing data of a study of cytotoxic CD8 clonotypes in ibrutinib-treated CLL. The CDR3 length is 15 residues. Germline V gene data show CDR1 as MDHEN and CDR2 as SYDVKM. Trimming cost V 4 bases and J 8 bases; bases outside gene matches: 13. This table comes from immunoSEQ multiplex PCR, and its TCRdb copy is limited to in-frame clones, with some not included. The sample includes approximately 350,000 clones, around 66% seen only once; the top ten take around 6.3%. This clone has just a few counts. The receptor comes from a human donor with chronic lymphocytic leukemia. This specimen consisted of PBMCs, obtained after 36 months of ibrutinib treatment. The chain links TRBV28 to TRBJ1-1; TRBD1 agrees at 7 bases. This chain's CDR3 is CASSSPRGQGGEAFF. CDR3 in DNA: TGTGCCAGCAGTTCCCCCCGGGGGCAGGGGGGGGAAGCTTTCTTT.